This T cell receptor beta chain is drawn from a study of T cell responses to AZD1222 COVID-19 vaccine. Study-level points and caveats: White British donors predominated, females outnumbered males, and clonal diversity was possibly underestimated.

CDR3 length: 15 residues. Here immunoSEQ multiplex PCR was the method, and the copy in TCRdb shows in-frame clones only, minus some. The sample carries about 130,000 clones, roughly 90% recorded once. A word on this clone: Its antigen is unidentified.

The starting material was peripheral blood, obtained on day 0 of AZD1222 vaccination. J is TRBJ2-7 and V is TRBV1; no check of the table's D call, TRBD1, against the DNA was made. TRBV1 is a documented pseudogene. The clonotype was recovered from an adult in good health. CDR3 residues: CTSSQVTGDGYEQYF. The CDR3 DNA follows: TGCACCAGCAGCCAAGTGACAGGGGACGGCTACGAGCAGTACTTC.